Below, 10 T cell receptor beta chains from the same sample are listed, as sequenced in a study of cytomegalovirus exposure and HLA in healthy donors (dated by TCRdb to the late 2010s). Library creation used the immunoSEQ multiplex PCR assay. The multiplex PCR relied on a mix of 60 forward primers for TCR Vbeta segments and 13 reverse primers for TCR Jbeta segments. Sourced from immuneACCESS, this table was stored by TCRdb with only in-frame sequences that have V and J called. A share of the clones is absent; for the studies checked, an unresolved V gene accounts for under half, and the remainder has no known explanation. This sample has about 97,000 clones in its table, and about 81% of those were observed once. 8.5% to 12% of the sample is in the top ten clones. The sequencing sample was made of PBMCs. The receptors here all came from a man between 50 and 59 years old in good health and CMV-seronegative.

V is TRBV7-3 and J is TRBJ2-3; D remains unclear. With 0 bases removed from V and 5 bases from J, the gap between germline ends came to 6 bases. The CDR3 totals 13 residues. From germline, CDR1 is SGHTA and CDR2 FQGTGA. CDR3 in DNA: TGTGCCAGCAGCTTAACGGCGGTAGATACGCAGTATTTT. It specifies CASSLTAVDTQYF.

The chain uses TRBV6-1 and TRBJ2-7; D ambiguous. The germline gives CDR1 MNHNS, CDR2 SASEGT. The CDR3 extends over 13 amino acids. Trimming stripped 5 bases from V and 0 bases from J, with 8 bases between. The CDR3 bases are TGTGCCAGCAGTCTGGGCTTCTCCTACGAGCAGTACTTC. It is translated as CASSLGFSYEQYF.

J is TRBJ2-3 and V is TRBV5-4; 9 bases map to TRBD1. This CDR3 contains 15 residues. Looked up from germline, CDR1 is SGHNT and CDR2 is YYREEE (reference sequence). V was clipped by 4 bases and J by 0 bases; unmatched bases: 3. CDR3 nucleotide sequence: TGTGCCAGCAGCCCACAGGGGGCTAGCACAGATACGCAGTATTTT. Amino acids: CASSPQGASTDTQYF.

This clone was seen a single time. The chain recombines TRBV9 with TRBJ2-3, with TRBD2 matching over 13 bases. V lost 4 bases to trimming and J lost 6 bases; unmatched junction nucleotides: 8. In germline, CDR1 is SGDLS, CDR2 YYNGEE. The CDR3 runs 16 residues. The CDR3 bases are TGTGCCAGCAGCCCCACTAGCGGGGGGGTTGGGGATACGCAGTATTTT. Amino acids: CASSPTSGGVGDTQYF.

The chain couples TRBV7-3 to TRBJ2-3, with 7 bases matching TRBD1. Germline loops: CDR1 SGHTA, CDR2 FQGTGA. This CDR3 has 15 amino acids. Trimming cost V 2 bases and J 11 bases; bases outside gene matches: 13. CDR3 loop: CASSLGTGDLGGQYF. The CDR3 DNA follows: TGTGCCAGCAGCTTAGGAACAGGGGATTTAGGTGGGCAGTATTTT. The full variable domain, with the rest looked up from reference TRBV7-3 and TRBJ2-3, is GAGVSQTPSNKVTEKGKYVELRCDPISGHTALYWYRQSLGQGPEFLIYFQGTGAADDSGLPNDRFFAVRPEGSVSTLKIQRTERGDSAVYLCASSLGTGDLGGQYFGPGTRLTVL.

This clone came up a few times. This chain joins TRBV15 and TRBJ2-5; no firm D call. Germline CDR1 reads LNHNV; CDR2 reads YYDKDF (reference sequence). CDR3 length: 14 residues. The germline V and J ends were trimmed by 0 bases and 7 bases, with 12 bases remaining between them. The CDR3 sequence: CATSREYTVGTQYF. The DNA for the CDR3 is TGTGCCACCAGCAGAGAGTACACAGTGGGGACCCAGTACTTC.

The J gene is TRBJ2-7, the V gene TRBV28; 7 bases map to TRBD2. This CDR3 spans 13 amino acids. Trimming removed 3 bases from V and 4 bases from J; junction bases left unmatched: 3. Germline CDR1 and CDR2: MDHEN and SYDVKM. In DNA, the CDR3 is TGTGCCAGCAGTTTCCCCGGGGGGTACGAGCAGTACTTC. Translation gives CASSFPGGYEQYF.

V gene TRBV7-9 combines with J gene TRBJ1-1; tentatively, D is TRBD1 (5 bases). The V gene's germline CDR1 is SEHNR and CDR2 FQNEAQ (reference sequence). The CDR3 covers 13 residues. V was pared by 5 bases and J by 1 base, with 8 bases between. The CDR3 here is CASSGGGNTEAFF. The CDR3 bases are TGTGCCAGCAGCGGGGGAGGGAACACTGAAGCTTTCTTT.

CDR3 nucleotides: TGCGCCAGCAGCTCCCGGGTAGAACGCGAGCAGTACTTC. This codes for CASSSRVEREQYF. The chain has TRBV5-1 and TRBJ2-7; D is undetermined. V shed 3 bases and J shed 6 bases, with 13 bases lying between them. The CDR3 loop spans 13 amino acids. CDR1 is SGHRS and CDR2 is YFSETQ in the germline V gene.

The rearrangement links TRBV5-1 to TRBJ2-5; TRBD1 matches at 7 bases. The CDR3 is 15 residues long. Trimming removed 2 bases from V and 0 bases from J; junction bases left unmatched: 4. The germline V gene encodes CDR1 SGHRS and CDR2 YFSETQ. The CDR3 nucleotides read TGCGCCAGCAGCTTCGCGGACAGGAACCAAGAGACCCAGTACTTC. Encoded protein: CASSFADRNQETQYF.